These 25 T cell receptor beta chains were sequenced from one sample in a study of OX40 agonist ivuxolimab in advanced cancers. Assay used: immunoSEQ multiplex PCR; TCRdb lists only in-frame clones, some missing. Altogether roughly 50,000 clones are present, about 82% being singletons, with the ten largest covering around 0.91%. This specimen was CD4+ or CD8+ T cells sorted from blood, taken in a trial of the OX40 agonist ivuxolimab. Source of these receptors: an adult with an advanced solid tumor such as melanoma, head and neck, liver or kidney cancer.

For the CDR3, the DNA is TGTGCCAGCAGATCAGGACTAGGCGAAAAACTGTTTTTT. It translates to CASRSGLGEKLFF. The rearrangement uses TRBV7-9 and TRBJ1-4; D gene ambiguous. Germline V gene lookup returns CDR1 SEHNR and CDR2 FQNEAQ (reference sequence). The length of the CDR3 is 13 residues. Trimming removed 6 bases from V and 8 bases from J, with 13 bases in between.

V gene TRBV7-2 combines with J gene TRBJ1-1; D call uncertain. The CDR3 contains 16 residues. Germline CDR1 SGHTA, CDR2 FQGNSA. The V end lost 1 base, the J end lost 4 bases, and 16 bases lay between the germline ends. The CDR3 DNA reads TGTGCCAGCAGCTTAGGAGGGTCCTTCCTTCGCACTGAAGCTTTCTTT. Its protein product is CASSLGGSFLRTEAFF.

V is TRBV5-1 and J is TRBJ2-2, with D hard to call. Trimming shortened V by 4 bases and J by 6 bases, and 13 bases separated the two germline ends. The CDR3 loop spans 14 amino acids. The V gene's germline CDR1 is SGHRS and CDR2 YFSETQ. The CDR3 DNA reads TGCGCCAGCAGCCTGACCTGGGTCGCCGGGGAGCTGTTTTTT. This translates into CASSLTWVAGELFF.

The CDR3 reads CSARGVLEQYF. Written as DNA, the CDR3 is TGCAGTGCTAGAGGCGTCTTAGAGCAGTACTTC. V usage is TRBV20-1 and J usage is TRBJ2-7; no clear D. From germline, CDR1 is DFQATT and CDR2 SNEGSKA (reference sequence). The V end lost 1 base, the J end lost 7 bases, and 8 bases lay between the germline ends. The CDR3 extends over 11 amino acids.

The V gene is TRBV5-4, the J gene TRBJ1-2; possibly TRBD1 for D (5 bases). CDR3 length: 14 residues. CDR1 SGHNT and CDR2 YYREEE come from the germline V gene (reference sequence). V was cut by 3 bases and J by 0 bases, with 9 bases left in between. The CDR3 spells CASSWGTANYGYTF. CDR3 nucleotide sequence: TGTGCCAGCAGCTGGGGGACGGCTAACTATGGCTACACCTTC.

The CDR3 nucleotides read TGTGCCAGCAGTGGGACTAGCGGGGTTTTAGATACGCAGTATTTT. Its translation: CASSGTSGVLDTQYF. This chain joins TRBV6-5 and TRBJ2-3, with TRBD2 identical over 13 bases. The CDR3 is made up of 15 amino acids. Germline V gene sequence: CDR1 MNHEY, CDR2 SVGAGI. The V segment lost 5 bases and the J segment 5 bases; nucleotides outside the gene matches: 4.

The rearrangement uses TRBV7-3 and TRBJ2-7; D might be TRBD2 (6 bases). Germline V gene data show CDR1 as SGHTA and CDR2 as FQGTGA. The V end lost 2 bases, the J end lost 6 bases, and 14 bases lay between the germline ends. The CDR3 consists of 14 residues. The DNA of the CDR3 is TGTGCCAGCAGCTTAGGCAGGGAGGAGGGCGAGCAGTACTTC. This codes for CASSLGREEGEQYF. Based on the CDR3 plus reference TRBV7-3 and TRBJ2-7, the full variable domain is GAGVSQTPSNKVTEKGKYVELRCDPISGHTALYWYRQSLGQGPEFLIYFQGTGAADDSGLPNDRFFAVRPEGSVSTLKIQRTERGDSAVYLCASSLGREEGEQYFGPGTRLTVT.

The chain's CDR3 is CASSLEGTGNNEQFF. The DNA of the CDR3 is TGTGCCAGCAGCTTAGAGGGGACAGGGAACAATGAGCAGTTCTTC. V usage is TRBV7-8 and J usage is TRBJ2-1; 9 bases line up with TRBD1. Germline V lookup: CDR1 SGHVS, CDR2 FQNEAQ. V was pared by 1 base and J by 5 bases, with 3 bases of the junction left unmatched. The CDR3 runs 15 residues. The whole variable domain, remainder taken from reference TRBV7-8 and TRBJ2-1, is GAGVSQSPRYKVAKRGQDVALRCDPISGHVSLFWYQQALGQGPEFLTYFQNEAQLDKSGLPSDRFFAERPEGSVSTLKIQRTQQEDSAVYLCASSLEGTGNNEQFFGPGTRLTVL.

The chain recombines TRBV27 with TRBJ2-3, with D hard to call. Germline CDR1 and CDR2: MNHEY and SMNVEV (reference sequence). The CDR3 is 12 amino acids. The V end was cut by 3 bases, the J end by 8 bases, with 9 bases between. CDR3 in DNA: TGTGCCAGCAGTTTCCGAGCAAGTACGCAGTATTTT. This sequence encodes CASSFRASTQYF.

This clone was seen a single time. CDR3 bases: TGTGCCAGCAGCTTGAAGATTGGGGGAACTGGGGCCAACGTCCTGACTTTC. This codes for CASSLKIGGTGANVLTF. The rearrangement links TRBV7-9 to TRBJ2-6, with D perhaps being TRBD1 or TRBD2 (5 bases each). The CDR3 has 17 amino acids. The V gene lost 3 bases and the J gene lost 2 bases, with 14 bases spanning the gap. The germline V gene encodes CDR1 SEHNR and CDR2 FQNEAQ (reference sequence).

The V call is TRBV27, the J call TRBJ1-3; possibly TRBD1 for D (6 bases). Germline V gene data show CDR1 as MNHEY and CDR2 as SMNVEV (reference sequence). CDR3 length equals 15 residues. The V gene lost 5 bases and the J gene lost 0 bases, with 11 bases spanning the gap. The CDR3 coding sequence is TGTGCCAGCAGTACCACAGGGCTCTCTGGAAACACCATATATTTT. As protein: CASSTTGLSGNTIYF.

CDR3 region: CASSGDFAEAFF. For the CDR3, the DNA is TGTGCCAGCAGTGGGGATTTCGCTGAAGCTTTCTTT. This sequence joins TRBV6-1 and TRBJ1-1; D gene uncertain. The germline gives CDR1 MNHNS, CDR2 SASEGT. V was cut by 4 bases and J by 6 bases, with 9 bases left in between. CDR3 length: 12 residues.

The chain is built from TRBV5-4 and TRBJ2-2; 10 bases match TRBD1. The CDR3 has 16 amino acids. V gave up 4 bases and J gave up 5 bases; unmatched junction bases: 8. The germline V gene encodes CDR1 SGHNT and CDR2 YYREEE (reference sequence). CDR3 in amino acids: CASSPRDRGVTGELFF. The CDR3, as DNA: TGTGCCAGCAGCCCCCGGGACAGGGGAGTAACCGGGGAGCTGTTTTTT.

This chain joins TRBV5-1 and TRBJ1-2, with a tentative D call TRBD1 (5 bases). Germline CDR1 reads SGHRS; CDR2 reads YFSETQ. The CDR3 runs to 15 residues. Between the trimmed V and J ends, which lost 3 bases and 0 bases, there was a span of 12 bases. The CDR3 is CASSSGDWTNYGYTF. The CDR3 coding sequence is TGCGCCAGCAGCTCCGGGGACTGGACTAACTATGGCTACACCTTC.

V usage is TRBV2 and J usage is TRBJ2-5; D possibly corresponds to TRBD2 (5 bases). CDR1 SNHLY and CDR2 FYNNEI come from the germline V gene. V lost 6 bases to trimming and J lost 5 bases, with 13 bases between them. This CDR3 contains 13 residues. The CDR3 reads CASSGLVGETQYF. The CDR3 DNA reads as TGTGCCAGCAGCGGACTCGTAGGTGAGACCCAGTACTTC.

The chain joins TRBV5-1 to TRBJ2-2, with D unclear. The CDR3 totals 16 residues. The germline V and J ends were trimmed by 0 bases and 0 bases, with 9 bases remaining between them. The V gene's germline CDR1 is SGHRS and CDR2 YFSETQ. As DNA, the CDR3 is TGCGCCAGCAGCTTGGGAAGGATAGCGAACACCGGGGAGCTGTTTTTT. It is translated as CASSLGRIANTGELFF.

V usage is TRBV7-9 and J usage is TRBJ1-2; D is undetermined. There are 16 residues in the CDR3. Germline loops: CDR1 SEHNR, CDR2 FQNEAQ (reference sequence). V was cut by 1 base and J by 1 base, with 13 bases left in between. CDR3 amino acids: CASSLEVRELNYGYTF. The CDR3 DNA is TGTGCCAGCAGCTTAGAGGTTAGGGAGCTTAACTATGGCTACACCTTC.

This clone appeared a few times. The gene calls are TRBV13 and TRBJ2-7; unclear D gene. The ends were cut back, 2 bases at V and 6 bases at J, with 8 bases in the middle. CDR3 length: 12 amino acids. Germline V gene lookup returns CDR1 PRHDT and CDR2 FYEKMQ (reference sequence). Here the CDR3 DNA reads TGTGCCAGCAGCTTATGGGCAGCCGAGCAGTACTTC. Its protein is CASSLWAAEQYF.

The genes are TRBV5-4 and TRBJ2-7, with 12 nucleotides matching TRBD1. Germline values: CDR1 SGHNT, CDR2 YYREEE (reference sequence). The ends lost 4 bases at V and 4 bases at J; junction bases unmatched: 3. CDR3 size: 14 residues. DNA for the CDR3: TGTGCCAGCAGCCCGGGACAGGGGGCTTACGAGCAGTACTTC. It codes for CASSPGQGAYEQYF.

This clone was observed once. The chain couples TRBV2 to TRBJ1-1, with a possible D match to TRBD1 (5 bases). Germline CDR1 SNHLY, CDR2 FYNNEI. CDR3 length: 13 amino acids. Trimming left V 7 bases short and J 4 bases short, with 13 bases between. The CDR3 region is CASIWSGVTEAFF. The DNA of the CDR3 is TGTGCCAGCATTTGGTCGGGGGTCACTGAAGCTTTCTTT.

The rearrangement joins TRBV5-4 to TRBJ1-4, with D maybe TRBD1 (5 bases). The germline gives CDR1 SGHNT, CDR2 YYREEE (reference sequence). The CDR3 runs 13 residues. Between the trimmed V and J ends, which lost 5 bases and 7 bases, there was a span of 12 bases. The CDR3 is CASSTYDSEKLFF. DNA of the CDR3: TGTGCCAGCAGTACCTACGACAGTGAAAAACTGTTTTTT.

The genes are TRBV19 and TRBJ1-1; TRBD1 agrees at 12 bases. Unmatched junction bases numbered 13, after V lost 7 bases and J lost 1 base. CDR3 length: 18 amino acids. Looked up from germline, CDR1 is LNHDA and CDR2 is SQIVND (reference sequence). This chain's CDR3 is CASTPRGDRGRRNTEAFF. The CDR3, as DNA: TGTGCCAGTACCCCACGAGGGGACAGGGGGCGCAGGAACACTGAAGCTTTCTTT.

The chain links TRBV18 to TRBJ1-3; D ambiguous. Germline assignment: CDR1 KGHSH and CDR2 LQKENI. The CDR3 covers 17 residues. Trimming removed 3 bases at V and 0 bases at J, with 15 bases between. The CDR3 sequence is CASSPTYGESSGNTIYF. CDR3 in DNA: TGTGCCAGCTCACCTACGTACGGTGAGAGCTCTGGAAACACCATATATTTT.

The rearrangement links TRBV6-1 to TRBJ2-1, with 10 bases matching TRBD2. Unmatched junction bases numbered 6, after V lost 2 bases and J lost 2 bases. There are 17 residues in the CDR3. Germline values: CDR1 MNHNS, CDR2 SASEGT. The CDR3 sequence is CASSERILAGAYNEQFF. The CDR3 coding sequence is TGTGCCAGCAGTGAAAGGATCCTAGCGGGGGCCTACAATGAGCAGTTCTTC.

This chain uses TRBV5-1 with TRBJ1-1; 9 bases are shared with TRBD1. Germline V lookup: CDR1 SGHRS, CDR2 YFSETQ. The CDR3 contains 17 residues. V lost 2 bases, J lost 4 bases, and 12 bases stayed unmatched. The CDR3 sequence: CASSLLTGGGSATEAFF. The CDR3 DNA is TGCGCCAGCAGCTTACTAACAGGGGGCGGTTCGGCCACTGAAGCTTTCTTT.